Presented here are 30 T cell receptor beta chains from one specimen sequenced in a study of OX40 agonist ivuxolimab in advanced cancers. The library was generated by the immunoSEQ multiplex PCR assay. This is the immuneACCESS table as TCRdb keeps it, with only in-frame sequences that have V and J called. A part of the clones is gone; compared with another copy, unresolved V genes explain less than half, and the rest is unexplained. The sample table lists approximately 15,000 clones, less than 90% of them with a count of one. Just under 20% of the sample is held by the ten biggest clonotypes. Sequenced material: CD4+ or CD8+ T cells sorted from blood, taken in a trial of the OX40 agonist ivuxolimab. The receptor source for this set is an adult with an advanced solid tumor such as melanoma, head and neck, liver or kidney cancer.

The V gene is TRBV5-5, the J gene TRBJ2-5; D gene ambiguous. Germline lookup yields CDR1 SGHKS and CDR2 YYEKEE (reference sequence). CDR3 length equals 14 residues. The V and J ends lost 3 bases and 3 bases respectively, with 12 bases between them. The CDR3 DNA follows: TGTGCCAGCAGCTGGGCCGGGTCAGAAGAGACCCAGTACTTC. Amino acids: CASSWAGSEETQYF. Full variable domain (remainder filled in from reference TRBV5-5 and TRBJ2-5): DAGVTQSPTHLIKTRGQQVTLRCSPISGHKSVSWYQQVLGQGPQFIFQYYEKEERGRGNFPDRFSARQFPNYSSELNVNALLLGDSALYLCASSWAGSEETQYFGPGTRLLVL.

The chain joins TRBV9 to TRBJ2-1; no clear D gene. The germline CDR1 and CDR2 sequences are SGDLS and YYNGEE. The V and J ends lost 5 bases and 3 bases respectively, with 15 bases between them. The CDR3 contains 15 residues. CDR3 loop: CASSYFLNGYNEQFF. Here the CDR3 DNA reads TGTGCCAGCAGTTATTTCCTTAACGGCTACAATGAGCAGTTCTTC.

The chain carries TRBV6-1 and TRBJ2-7, with D perhaps given as TRBD1 or TRBD2 (5 bases each). CDR3 length: 14 amino acids. Germline V lookup: CDR1 MNHNS, CDR2 SASEGT. V was cut by 1 base and J by 6 bases, with 13 bases left in between. The CDR3 is CASSEVGPRGEQYF. DNA for the CDR3: TGTGCCAGCAGTGAAGTGGGACCCCGAGGCGAGCAGTACTTC.

V and J are TRBV4-1 and TRBJ1-1; D gene unclear. Trimming left V 1 base short and J 1 base short, with 13 bases between. Germline CDR1 is MGHRA and CDR2 is YSYEKL. The CDR3 covers 16 residues. The CDR3 loop reads CASSQVRAQPNTEAFF. The CDR3 nucleotides read TGCGCCAGCAGCCAAGTTCGGGCACAACCGAACACTGAAGCTTTCTTT.

The chain joins TRBV30 to TRBJ1-5; D is perhaps TRBD1 (6 bases). V dropped 3 bases and J dropped 10 bases, with 19 bases sitting between them. There are 14 residues in the CDR3. Germline CDR1 and CDR2: GTSNPN and SVGIG (reference sequence). CDR3 bases: TGTGCCTGGAGCGGAAGGGGGGGCGCGGGCCCCCAGCATTTT. Translating gives CAWSGRGGAGPQHF.

The count of this clone is one. The chain recombines TRBV9 with TRBJ1-3; D gene ambiguous. The CDR3 is made up of 12 amino acids. CDR1 and CDR2 (germline): SGDLS, YYNGEE. The V end was cut by 6 bases, the J end by 3 bases, with 7 bases between. CDR3 DNA sequence: TGTGCCAGCACCTATGATGGAAACACCATATATTTT. Translated, it gives CASTYDGNTIYF. Full variable domain (rest looked up from reference TRBV9 and TRBJ1-3): DSGVTQTPKHLITATGQRVTLRCSPRSGDLSVYWYQQSLDQGLQFLIQYYNGEERAKGNILERFSAQQFPDLHSELNLSSLELGDSALYFCASTYDGNTIYFGEGSWLTVV.

The chain employs TRBV6-1 and TRBJ1-3, with 9 bases identical to TRBD1. The junction had 5 bases not matched to a gene; V was cut back by 8 bases and J by 0 bases. The CDR3 has 15 residues. CDR1 is MNHNS and CDR2 is SASEGT in the germline V gene. The CDR3 bases are TGTGCCAGCCGTCTGACAGGGGGCTCTGGAAACACCATATATTTT. Protein product: CASRLTGGSGNTIYF.

The chain is built from TRBV7-9 and TRBJ1-1, with a possible D match to TRBD1 (5 bases). The CDR3 is made up of 13 amino acids. The V end lost 6 bases, the J end lost 6 bases, and 14 bases lay between the germline ends. Germline CDR1 and CDR2: SEHNR and FQNEAQ (reference sequence). CDR3 sequence (DNA): TGTGCCAGCAGTTCACGGGGCGGGCCTGAAGCTTTCTTT. Its translation is CASSSRGGPEAFF.

The CDR3 reads CASSMGRFSGISDTQYF. CDR3 sequence (DNA): TGTGCCAGCAGTATGGGCCGTTTTAGCGGGATATCGGATACGCAGTATTTT. The chain couples TRBV27 to TRBJ2-3, with 8 positions matching TRBD2. J lost 6 bases, V lost 5 bases, and 16 bases had no gene match. The CDR3 runs to 17 residues. Per the germline V gene, CDR1 is MNHEY and CDR2 is SMNVEV (reference sequence).

The chain carries TRBV4-2 and TRBJ1-5, with 7 bases aligning to TRBD1. The CDR3 is 14 amino acids. V lost 1 base to trimming and J lost 4 bases; unmatched junction nucleotides: 1. CDR1 and CDR2 from the germline V gene are LGHNA and YNFKEQ. The CDR3 loop is CASSQGQGNQPQHF. CDR3 nucleotides: TGTGCCAGCAGCCAAGGACAGGGAAATCAGCCCCAGCATTTT.

This chain joins TRBV28 and TRBJ2-7; tentatively, D is TRBD1 (6 bases). Trimming took off 7 bases at V and 3 bases at J, with 16 bases between the two ends. CDR1 MDHEN and CDR2 SYDVKM come from the germline V gene. The CDR3 has 14 amino acids. For the CDR3, the DNA is TGTGCCAGCACCGCCCCCGGGACAATCTACGAGCAGTACTTC. Its translation is CASTAPGTIYEQYF.

This clone was seen once. CDR3 sequence: CASSLAGVSGNEQFF. CDR3 DNA: TGCGCCAGCAGCTTGGCCGGGGTTTCGGGGAATGAGCAGTTCTTC. The chain joins TRBV5-1 to TRBJ2-1; D perhaps matches TRBD2 (5 bases). This CDR3 has 15 residues. The germline V gene has CDR1 SGHRS and CDR2 YFSETQ. V dropped 0 bases and J dropped 7 bases, with 14 bases sitting between them.

The rearrangement links TRBV7-2 to TRBJ2-1, with D tentatively TRBD1 or TRBD2 (5 bases each). Per the germline V gene, CDR1 is SGHTA and CDR2 is FQGNSA. V lost 1 base and J 8 bases, leaving 12 bases between the germline ends. This CDR3 region has 14 residues. The CDR3 nucleotides are TGTGCCAGCAGCTTAGGGAGTGGGGGTTATGAGCAGTTCTTC. This encodes CASSLGSGGYEQFF.

The V gene is TRBV19, the J gene TRBJ2-7; a possible D gene is TRBD1 (7 bases). CDR1 and CDR2 (germline): LNHDA, SQIVND (reference sequence). Trimming stripped 0 bases from V and 3 bases from J, with 12 bases between. The CDR3 totals 15 residues. The CDR3 sequence: CASSIDHRGGYEQYF. The CDR3 DNA is TGTGCCAGTAGTATAGATCACAGGGGAGGCTACGAGCAGTACTTC.

The chain is built from TRBV7-3 and TRBJ2-1; 10 nucleotides line up with TRBD2. The CDR3 has 17 residues. Trimming at V came to 4 bases and at J to 2 bases, leaving 8 bases not matched to a gene. CDR1 is SGHTA, CDR2 FQGTGA, per germline. CDR3 bases: TGTGCCAGCAGCTCGCCACAGGGGACTAGCGCCTACAATGAGCAGTTCTTC. Its protein is CASSSPQGTSAYNEQFF. The variable domain in full, with the rest retrieved from reference TRBV7-3 and TRBJ2-1, is GAGVSQTPSNKVTEKGKYVELRCDPISGHTALYWYRQSLGQGPEFLIYFQGTGAADDSGLPNDRFFAVRPEGSVSTLKIQRTERGDSAVYLCASSSPQGTSAYNEQFFGPGTRLTVL.

This clone was seen a few times. The chain is built from TRBV21-1 and TRBJ1-2; the D call in the table, TRBD1, was not verified against the DNA. TRBV21-1 is reported as a pseudogene. The CDR3 consists of 12 residues. The CDR3 DNA follows: TGTGCCAGCAGCAAAAGGGGTTACGGCTACACCTTC. It yields the protein CASSKRGYGYTF.

This sequence joins TRBV10-3 and TRBJ2-7, with TRBD1 as a possible D gene (5 bases). The germline V and J ends were trimmed by 0 bases and 5 bases, with 11 bases remaining between them. The CDR3 is made up of 14 amino acids. Germline CDR1 and CDR2: ENHRY and SYGVKD. This CDR3 is CAISESSKGDEQYF. DNA for the CDR3: TGTGCCATCAGTGAGTCTTCGAAAGGGGACGAGCAGTACTTC.

The chain links TRBV10-3 to TRBJ2-5; 8 bases are shared with TRBD2. V lost 3 bases to trimming and J lost 9 bases; unmatched junction nucleotides: 6. From germline, CDR1 is ENHRY and CDR2 SYGVKD. The CDR3 length is 13 residues. CDR3 in amino acids: CAISDTPGGAQYF. The DNA of the CDR3 is TGTGCCATCAGTGACACCCCGGGAGGGGCCCAGTACTTC.

This clone was seen a handful of times. CDR3 nucleotides: TGCGCCAGCAGACATCAGCCCCAGCATTTT. This encodes CASRHQPQHF. The gene calls are TRBV10-1 and TRBJ1-5, with D uncertain. This CDR3 has 10 residues. V lost 6 bases, J lost 5 bases, and 2 bases lay in between. Germline CDR1 is WNHNN and CDR2 is SYGVQD (reference sequence).

This chain joins TRBV6-6 and TRBJ2-2; D unclear. Trimming took off 7 bases at V and 7 bases at J, with 7 bases between the two ends. CDR1 is MNHNY and CDR2 is SVGAGI in the germline V gene (reference sequence). The CDR3 is 11 amino acids. CDR3 coding DNA: TGTGCCAGCAATTGGGTCGGGGAGCTGTTTTTT. It is translated as CASNWVGELFF.

V and J are TRBV30 and TRBJ1-5; the D gene is possibly TRBD1 (6 bases). CDR3 length: 16 residues. The V gene lost 3 bases and the J gene lost 3 bases, with 18 bases spanning the gap. Germline loops: CDR1 GTSNPN, CDR2 SVGIG (reference sequence). The CDR3 region has the DNA TGTGCCTGGAGCGCCGCGGGAAGGGGGGACAATCAGCCCCAGCATTTT. This codes for CAWSAAGRGDNQPQHF.

The genes are TRBV2 and TRBJ2-1, with 7 bases matching TRBD2. The germline V gene encodes CDR1 SNHLY and CDR2 FYNNEI. Trimming removed 7 bases from V and 8 bases from J; junction bases left unmatched: 14. The CDR3 contains 15 residues. The CDR3 protein is CASTSHLAARDEQFF. CDR3 bases: TGTGCCAGCACGTCCCACCTAGCGGCCCGGGATGAGCAGTTCTTC.

This CDR3 is CSARGSDEQFF. DNA of the CDR3: TGCAGTGCTAGGGGGAGCGATGAGCAGTTCTTC. The chain is built from TRBV20-1 and TRBJ2-1, with a weak D call TRBD2 (5 bases). The CDR3 loop spans 11 amino acids. The V gene's germline CDR1 is DFQATT and CDR2 SNEGSKA (reference sequence). The ends were cut back, 3 bases at V and 8 bases at J, with 8 bases in the middle.

This chain uses TRBV19 with TRBJ2-2; 8 bases map to TRBD1. The germline CDR1 and CDR2 sequences are LNHDA and SQIVND (reference sequence). The trim removed 6 bases at V and 5 bases at J, leaving 5 bases unmatched. CDR3 length: 14 amino acids. For the CDR3, the DNA is TGTGCCAGTAGCAGAACAGGGGGAACCGGGGAGCTGTTTTTT. Its translation: CASSRTGGTGELFF.

The rearrangement uses TRBV6-1 and TRBJ1-6; perhaps TRBD1 as D (6 bases). Germline CDR1 is MNHNS and CDR2 is SASEGT. The CDR3 covers 15 residues. V lost 5 bases to trimming and J lost 10 bases, with 18 bases between them. CDR3 DNA: TGTGCCAGCAGTACCAGGGGCGGGGTAAGGTCACCCCTCCACTTT. Protein sequence: CASSTRGGVRSPLHF.

In DNA form, the CDR3 reads TGTGCCAGCAGCCTAGGGACTAGCGGGACCACCTACGAGCAGTACTTC. It codes for CASSLGTSGTTYEQYF. The chain uses TRBV5-5 and TRBJ2-7, with 13 nucleotides matching TRBD2. Germline V gives CDR1 SGHKS, CDR2 YYEKEE (reference sequence). With 4 bases clipped from V and 2 bases from J, the junction kept 6 bases outside the gene matches. This CDR3 has 16 amino acids.

The gene calls are TRBV7-8 and TRBJ2-2, with D possibly TRBD2 on 6 matching bases. Trimming removed 2 bases from V and 4 bases from J, with 8 bases in between. The length of the CDR3 is 14 residues. CDR1 is SGHVS and CDR2 is FQNEAQ in the germline V gene. Written as DNA, the CDR3 is TGTGCCAGCAGCTTAAAGCGGGCCACCGGGGAGCTGTTTTTT. Amino acid sequence: CASSLKRATGELFF.

With respect to this clone: Germline is not matched at one junction end, which may reflect a read error. CDR3 sequence (DNA): TGTGCCAGCACCTTAGGTACAGGGAACTATGGCTACACCTTC. It specifies CASTLGTGNYGYTF. This chain links TRBV11-2 with TRBJ1-2; possible D gene TRBD1, 6 bases. The germline gives CDR1 SGHAT, CDR2 FQNNGV. This CDR3 comprises 14 residues. Full variable domain (outside the CDR3, taken from reference TRBV11-2 and TRBJ1-2): EAGVAQSPRYKIIEKRQSVAFWCNPISGHATLYWYQQILGQGPKLLIQFQNNGVVDDSQLPKDRFSAERLKGVDSTLKIQPAKLEDSAVYLCASTLGTGNYGYTFGSGTRLTVV.

This chain joins TRBV6-6 and TRBJ1-1, with D maybe TRBD1 (6 bases). The V end lost 4 bases, the J end lost 1 base, and 7 bases lay between the germline ends. The CDR3 runs to 13 residues. The germline V gene has CDR1 MNHNY and CDR2 SVGAGI (reference sequence). The CDR3: CASSLTGNTEAFF. The CDR3 DNA is TGTGCCAGCAGTTTGACAGGGAACACTGAAGCTTTCTTT.

The rearrangement links TRBV30 to TRBJ2-6; maybe TRBD1 (5 bases). Germline V CDR1 and CDR2: GTSNPN, SVGIG (reference sequence). This CDR3 region has 15 residues. Trimming removed 3 bases at V and 0 bases at J, with 9 bases between. The CDR3 loop reads CAWRRQGSGANVLTF. CDR3 nucleotides: TGTGCCTGGAGGCGGCAGGGCTCTGGGGCCAACGTCCTGACTTTC.